This paragraph reports one T cell receptor (beta chain). These data belong to a study of blood T cell repertoires in COVID-19. Study background: COVID-19 samples, acute and convalescent, were from the United States, Italy and Spain. PBMCs, B-cell-depleted T cells, or T cells were the source of the cDNA or gDNA that made up the material.

As handled by the study authors: Amplified reference gene primers provided the basis for estimating nucleated cell counts. Sequenced by immunoSEQ multiplex PCR; TCRdb stores in-frame clones only, minus some. The V and J calls and clone size were taken over from that table, and D and trimming were inferred from the DNA. This table holds roughly 100,000 clones, about 72% found once. The CDR3 consists of 14 residues. Germline CDR1 is SEHNR and CDR2 is FQNEAQ (reference sequence). V was pared by 3 bases and J by 1 base, with 9 bases between. The sequence was collected from a man aged 55 to 70 with active or convalescent COVID-19. The sequenced sample was peripheral blood. The chain employs TRBV7-9 and TRBJ2-5, with D possibly matching TRBD2 (5 bases). The CDR3 region is CASSFPGSQETQYF. The CDR3 nucleotides read TGTGCCAGCAGCTTCCCGGGATCCCAAGAGACCCAGTACTTC.